The present T cell receptor beta chain was sequenced within a study of blood T cell repertoires in COVID-19. Study overall: Some COVID-19 samples were acute and others convalescent; all came from the United States, Italy and Spain. From T cells, B-cell-depleted T cells, or PBMCs came the material, which was cDNA or gDNA.

This clone was picked up one time. The CDR3 has 15 amino acids. V was pared by 2 bases and J by 6 bases, with 4 bases of the junction left unmatched. Per germline, CDR1 MNHEY and CDR2 SVGAGI. How the authors handled the data: Nucleated cell counts were estimated from reference gene primer amplification. Generated by immunoSEQ multiplex PCR, the TCRdb table keeps only in-frame clones and is missing some. V, J and clone size were drawn from that table, and D and trimming were deduced from the DNA. The sample consists of more than 85,000 clones, about 79% of them appearing once. This receptor was obtained from a man aged 55 to 70 with acute or convalescent COVID-19. Sequencing was performed on peripheral blood. V and J are TRBV6-5 and TRBJ1-6; 7 positions agree with TRBD1. CDR3 region: CASSYLRDSNSPLHF. CDR3 in DNA: TGTGCCAGCAGTTACCTACGGGACAGTAATTCACCCCTCCACTTT.